This is a list of T cell receptor beta chains from one sample in a study of T cell responses to AZD1222 COVID-19 vaccine. Measured with immunoSEQ multiplex PCR; TCRdb has only the in-frame clones, and not every one. The sample shows about 130,000 clones, around 94% of them seen only once. This sample comprised peripheral blood, obtained on day 0 of AZD1222 vaccination. The source is an adult in good health. CDR3s include the opening cysteine and the closing phenylalanine or tryptophan. Each record gives: J gene, D gene, clone size, V gene, CDR3 DNA, CDR3 protein. The D gene is left open where the match is weak. The size entry is marked missing in some rows and otherwise reads once, few, many or a size class.

j_call: TRBJ1-3; d_call: -; clone_size: -; v_call: TRBV5-6; cdr3_nt: TGTGCCAGCAGCTTGGACGGGGGCTGGGGATATTTT; cdr3_aa: CASSLDGGWGYF
j_call: TRBJ1-5; d_call: TRBD1; clone_size: -; v_call: TRBV2; cdr3_nt: TGTGCCAGCAGTTTTGACAGGGATCAGCCCCAGCATTTT; cdr3_aa: CASSFDRDQPQHF
j_call: TRBJ1-2; d_call: TRBD1; clone_size: -; v_call: TRBV6-1; cdr3_nt: TGTGCCAGCAGTGAAGCGCCAATCACGACAGGGACCTATGGCTACACCTTC; cdr3_aa: CASSEAPITTGTYGYTF
j_call: TRBJ2-3; d_call: -; clone_size: -; v_call: TRBV5-4; cdr3_nt: TGTGCCAGCAGCTTGGCGGTGGGGGTTAGCACAGATACGCAGTATTTT; cdr3_aa: CASSLAVGVSTDTQYF
j_call: TRBJ1-4; d_call: TRBD1; clone_size: -; v_call: TRBV3-1/TRBV3-2; cdr3_nt: TGTGCCAGCAGCCTTGAGACAGGGGATGAAAAACTGTTTTTT; cdr3_aa: CASSLETGDEKLFF
j_call: TRBJ1-1; d_call: -; clone_size: -; v_call: TRBV6-5; cdr3_nt: TGTGCCAGCAGAACCTCCCCGGGGACCTCCACTGAAGCTTTCTTT; cdr3_aa: CASRTSPGTSTEAFF
j_call: TRBJ2-1; d_call: -; clone_size: -; v_call: TRBV30; cdr3_nt: TGTGCCTGGAGTGTACGGTTGATAGACAATGAGCAGTTCTTC; cdr3_aa: CAWSVRLIDNEQFF
j_call: TRBJ1-2; d_call: -; clone_size: -; v_call: TRBV6-1; cdr3_nt: TGTGCCAGCAGTGAAGAGGGCCAAGGGGGCTACACCTTC; cdr3_aa: CASSEEGQGGYTF
j_call: TRBJ1-5; d_call: -; clone_size: -; v_call: TRBV2; cdr3_nt: TGTGCCAGCAGTGAAGGGGAAGGGGGAGGGAGGAGCAATCAGCCCCAGCATTTT; cdr3_aa: CASSEGEGGGRSNQPQHF
j_call: TRBJ1-5; d_call: TRBD1; clone_size: -; v_call: TRBV3-1/TRBV3-2; cdr3_nt: TGTGCCAGCGGACAGGGGGCTCGAAGCAATCAGCCCCAGCATTTT; cdr3_aa: CASGQGARSNQPQHF
j_call: TRBJ2-7; d_call: -; clone_size: -; v_call: TRBV2; cdr3_nt: TGTGCCAGCAGTGAAAGGGGACTCCAGTTCTACGAGCAGTACTTC; cdr3_aa: CASSERGLQFYEQYF
j_call: TRBJ2-1; d_call: -; clone_size: -; v_call: TRBV9; cdr3_nt: TGTGCCAGCAGCCCATCATTACAGGATGAGCAGTTCTTC; cdr3_aa: CASSPSLQDEQFF
j_call: TRBJ1-5; d_call: TRBD1; clone_size: -; v_call: TRBV27; cdr3_nt: TGTGCCAGCAGTCCGGGACAGGGTCGATATAGCAATCAGCCCCAGCATTTT; cdr3_aa: CASSPGQGRYSNQPQHF
j_call: TRBJ1-4; d_call: -; clone_size: -; v_call: TRBV6-1; cdr3_nt: TGTGCCAGCAGTGAAGTGGTAACTAATGAAAAACTGTTTTTT; cdr3_aa: CASSEVVTNEKLFF
j_call: TRBJ1-1; d_call: TRBD1; clone_size: -; v_call: TRBV28; cdr3_nt: TGTGCCAGCAGTTCCTACCCAGGGGGGGGCACTGAAGCTTTCTTT; cdr3_aa: CASSSYPGGGTEAFF
j_call: TRBJ2-6; d_call: -; clone_size: once; v_call: TRBV30; cdr3_nt: TGTGCCTGGACTTGGGAGTCTGGGGCCAACGTCCTGACTTTC; cdr3_aa: CAWTWESGANVLTF
j_call: TRBJ2-1; d_call: TRBD2; clone_size: -; v_call: TRBV5-5; cdr3_nt: TGTGCCAGCAGCGGACTAGCGGGAGACTACAATGAGCAGTTCTTC; cdr3_aa: CASSGLAGDYNEQFF
j_call: TRBJ2-2; d_call: -; clone_size: -; v_call: TRBV9; cdr3_nt: TGTGCCAGCAGCGTAGTAGGTGGGGAAGTTTACACCGGGGAGCTGTTTTTT; cdr3_aa: CASSVVGGEVYTGELFF
j_call: TRBJ2-5; d_call: -; clone_size: -; v_call: TRBV5-5; cdr3_nt: TGTGCCAGCAGCTTGTACAGGGCCGAGACCCAGTACTTC; cdr3_aa: CASSLYRAETQYF
j_call: TRBJ2-7; d_call: -; clone_size: -; v_call: TRBV5-1; cdr3_nt: TGCGCCAGCAGCGTCTTCGGCTACGAGCAGTACTTC; cdr3_aa: CASSVFGYEQYF
j_call: TRBJ1-6; d_call: -; clone_size: few; v_call: TRBV6-2/TRBV6-3; cdr3_nt: TGTGCCAGCAGTTACTCGAGGAACAGGGAGGGGTTCAATTCACCCCTCCACTTT; cdr3_aa: CASSYSRNREGFNSPLHF
j_call: TRBJ1-5; d_call: -; clone_size: -; v_call: TRBV4-1; cdr3_nt: TGCGCCAGCAGCCAAGATTCATCAGGTCCTAGCCATCAGCCCCAGCATTTT; cdr3_aa: CASSQDSSGPSHQPQHF
j_call: TRBJ1-5; d_call: TRBD1; clone_size: -; v_call: TRBV7-8; cdr3_nt: TGTGCCAGCAGCTTAGCAAGGGACAGATTCAATCAGCCCCAGCATTTT; cdr3_aa: CASSLARDRFNQPQHF
j_call: TRBJ1-1; d_call: -; clone_size: -; v_call: TRBV29-1; cdr3_nt: TGCAGCGTTGAAGAAACAGGGTTGAACACTGAAGCTTTCTTT; cdr3_aa: CSVEETGLNTEAFF
j_call: TRBJ1-6; d_call: -; clone_size: -; v_call: TRBV27; cdr3_nt: TGTGCCAGCAGGAGGGCGGGTGGCTCACCCCTCCACTTT; cdr3_aa: CASRRAGGSPLHF
j_call: TRBJ1-1; d_call: -; clone_size: -; v_call: TRBV2; cdr3_nt: TGTGCCAGCAGTGCTTACGGTGAAGCTTTCTTT; cdr3_aa: CASSAYGEAFF
j_call: TRBJ1-1; d_call: -; clone_size: -; v_call: TRBV12-3/TRBV12-4; cdr3_nt: TGTGCCAGCAGTTTAGCCCGGGGGACTGAAGCTTTCTTT; cdr3_aa: CASSLARGTEAFF
j_call: TRBJ2-1; d_call: TRBD2; clone_size: -; v_call: TRBV2; cdr3_nt: TGTGCCAGCAGTGTGGGACTAGCGGGAGACGCGCAGTTCTTC; cdr3_aa: CASSVGLAGDAQFF
j_call: TRBJ1-2; d_call: -; clone_size: -; v_call: TRBV29-1; cdr3_nt: TGCAGCGTTGGGATCTCTAACTATGGCTACACCTTC; cdr3_aa: CSVGISNYGYTF
j_call: TRBJ1-2; d_call: TRBD1; clone_size: -; v_call: TRBV3-1/TRBV3-2; cdr3_nt: TGTGCCAGCAGCCAAGATTTTCACCTCGGCAGGGGGGACGATGGCTACACCTTC; cdr3_aa: CASSQDFHLGRGDDGYTF
j_call: TRBJ1-2; d_call: -; clone_size: -; v_call: TRBV4-2; cdr3_nt: TGTGCCAGCAGCCAAGATTGGGAGATTGATGGCTACACCTTC; cdr3_aa: CASSQDWEIDGYTF
j_call: TRBJ1-5; d_call: -; clone_size: once; v_call: TRBV6-2/TRBV6-3; cdr3_nt: TGTGCCAGCAGTCCCAACGGACCGGGCGGTCAGCCCCAGCATTTT; cdr3_aa: CASSPNGPGGQPQHF
j_call: TRBJ2-1; d_call: -; clone_size: -; v_call: TRBV18; cdr3_nt: TGTGCCAGCTCACCACTTTCTGGGAGCTCCTACAATGAGCAGTTCTTC; cdr3_aa: CASSPLSGSSYNEQFF
j_call: TRBJ2-7; d_call: -; clone_size: once; v_call: TRBV6-5; cdr3_nt: TGTGCCAGCAGCGACAGGACAGAACGCTACGAGCAGTACTTC; cdr3_aa: CASSDRTERYEQYF
j_call: TRBJ1-5; d_call: -; clone_size: -; v_call: TRBV9; cdr3_nt: TGTGCCAGCAGCGGGAGGGATAGCAATCAGCCCCAGCATTTT; cdr3_aa: CASSGRDSNQPQHF
j_call: TRBJ1-2; d_call: -; clone_size: -; v_call: TRBV29-1; cdr3_nt: TGCAGCGTTGGAGTACGGGGCTGGGGACCCAGCTTAGTGAATGGCTACACCTTC; cdr3_aa: CSVGVRGWGPSLVNGYTF
j_call: TRBJ2-1; d_call: -; clone_size: -; v_call: TRBV7-9; cdr3_nt: TGTGCCAGCAGCTTAATCAGCGTTGGGTTCTTC; cdr3_aa: CASSLISVGFF
j_call: TRBJ2-1; d_call: TRBD2; clone_size: -; v_call: TRBV27; cdr3_nt: TGTGCCAGCAGTTTTTTGGGGGAGGGCCTTTTCGAGCAGTTCTTC; cdr3_aa: CASSFLGEGLFEQFF